A single sample is the source of the 21 T cell receptor beta chains below, sequenced in a study of T-cell memory formation after mild COVID-19 (dated by TCRdb to about 2021). The library came from 5' RACE. TCRdb lists the instrument as Illumina NovaSeq 6000. The raw public reads went through TCRdb reprocessing: fastp at Q25, MiXCR clone calling, in-frame beta chains kept. Every CDR3 protein is listed once, alongside the most common genes and DNA of its rows. The sample table holds some 190,000 distinct CDR3 sequences, of which 16% were seen once. The ten largest clones represent approximately 2.2% of the sample. The specimen sequenced was PBMCs or a T cell subset sorted from them (not recorded which). The receptors stem from an adult woman who had mild COVID-19 (a few samples of this study predate the infection). The sample titles of this study are shuffled in the database, so cell type and time point are left out; the donor was told from shared clones.

In this sample, this clonotype turned up a few times. This rearrangement joins TRBV7-9 to TRBJ1-1, with D unresolved. The CDR3 is 12 amino acids. Deletions cut 5 bases from V and 10 bases from J, with 14 bases between. The germline V gene encodes CDR1 SEHNR and CDR2 FQNEAQ (reference sequence). This CDR3 reads CASSLISETAFF. CDR3 nucleotides: TGTGCCAGCAGCCTCATCTCCGAGACAGCTTTCTTT.

The chain has TRBV20-1 and TRBJ1-5, with 10 bases identical to TRBD1. Looked up from germline, CDR1 is DFQATT and CDR2 is SNEGSKA (reference sequence). The J segment lost 3 bases and the V segment lost 3 bases, leaving 5 bases of the junction unmatched. The CDR3 runs 15 residues. Written as DNA, the CDR3 is TGCAGTGCTAGGCAGGGACAGGGGCTCAATCAGCCCCAGCATTTT. It encodes CSARQGQGLNQPQHF.

This clonotype was counted a few times. As DNA, the CDR3 is TGTGCCTGGAGTCGAGGCACCGGGGAGCTGTTTTTT. It specifies CAWSRGTGELFF. This chain links TRBV30 with TRBJ2-2; D gene uncertain. Looked up from germline, CDR1 is GTSNPN and CDR2 is SVGIG (reference sequence). Trimming took 2 bases from V and 4 from J, leaving 5 bases between them. The CDR3 runs 12 residues. The full variable domain, in which reference TRBV30 and TRBJ2-2 provide the parts outside the CDR3, is SQTIHQWPATLVQPVGSPLSLECTVEGTSNPNLYWYRQAAGRGLQLLFYSVGIGQISSEVPQNLSASRPQDRQFILSSKKLLLSDSGFYLCAWSRGTGELFFGEGSRLTVL.

This clonotype appeared a few times. The chain has TRBV5-1 and TRBJ2-5, with TRBD2 matching 10 bases. V lost 4 bases, J lost 2 bases, and 5 bases stayed unmatched. This CDR3 is built from 15 residues. Germline assignment: CDR1 SGHRS and CDR2 YFSETQ. CDR3 coding DNA: TGCGCCAGCAGCCCCGGGACTAGCGCTCAAGAGACCCAGTACTTC. Translated: CASSPGTSAQETQYF.

The J gene is TRBJ2-1, the V gene TRBV11-3; maybe TRBD1 (7 bases). The germline V gene has CDR1 SGHNT and CDR2 YENEEA. Trimming removed 7 bases at V and 10 bases at J, with 11 bases between. The CDR3 covers 11 residues. CDR3 protein: CASNQGGEQFF. Here the CDR3 DNA reads TGTGCCAGCAACCAGGGGGGCGAGCAGTTCTTC.

This clonotype has ten or more counts. The chain uses TRBV5-1 and TRBJ2-3, with 10 nucleotides matching TRBD2. The CDR3 has 15 residues. The V segment lost 6 bases and the J segment 1 base; nucleotides outside the gene matches: 5. CDR1 SGHRS and CDR2 YFSETQ come from the germline V gene. CDR3 in DNA: TGCGCCAGCAAGACAGCGGGAGGGGGCACAGATACGCAGTATTTT. Protein product: CASKTAGGGTDTQYF.

The chain employs TRBV30 and TRBJ1-5; no clear D. The CDR3 has 14 residues. Germline lookup yields CDR1 GTSNPN and CDR2 SVGIG (reference sequence). Between the trimmed V and J ends, which lost 2 bases and 4 bases, there was a span of 12 bases. The CDR3 nucleotides read TGTGCCTGGAGTCGCGGAGGGAAAAATCAGCCCCAGCATTTT. Translating it yields CAWSRGGKNQPQHF.

This clonotype was found a few times. The V gene is TRBV7-9, the J gene TRBJ2-5; 10 positions match TRBD1. Unmatched junction bases numbered 4, after V lost 3 bases and J lost 0 bases. Germline assignment: CDR1 SEHNR and CDR2 FQNEAQ (reference sequence). The CDR3 runs 16 residues. CDR3 amino acids: CASSLRGTGDQETQYF. CDR3 nucleotides: TGTGCCAGCAGCTTGAGGGGGACAGGGGACCAAGAGACCCAGTACTTC.

The gene calls are TRBV4-3 and TRBJ1-1, with D perhaps TRBD1 (5 bases). This CDR3 spans 15 amino acids. CDR1 is LGHNA, CDR2 YSLEER, per germline. With 4 bases removed from V and 1 base from J, the gap between germline ends came to 13 bases. In DNA, the CDR3 is TGCGCCAGCAGCCGCACCAGGGATGCGAACACTGAAGCTTTCTTT. Its protein is CASSRTRDANTEAFF.

The CDR3 loop is CASSPGSGTDTQYF. The DNA of the CDR3 is TGTGCCAGCAGCCCCGGGTCGGGCACAGATACGCAGTATTTT. V usage is TRBV7-3 and J usage is TRBJ2-3, with D uncertain. V was trimmed by 5 bases and J by 1 base, leaving 10 bases between them. The CDR3 length is 14 residues. CDR1 SGHTA and CDR2 FQGTGA come from the germline V gene.

This chain uses TRBV24-1 with TRBJ2-1; TRBD1 agrees at 9 bases. The CDR3 extends over 15 amino acids. The V and J ends lost 6 bases and 7 bases, in that order; junction bases with no gene match: 9. Germline lookup yields CDR1 KGHDR and CDR2 SFDVKD. In DNA form, the CDR3 reads TGTGCCACCAGTCTAAGGGACAGGGCTATTAATGAGCAGTTCTTC. It translates to CATSLRDRAINEQFF.

This clonotype has just a few counts. This sequence joins TRBV7-3 and TRBJ2-5; 10 nucleotides agree with TRBD1. In germline, CDR1 is SGHTA, CDR2 FQGTGA. Unmatched junction bases numbered 1, after V lost 4 bases and J lost 5 bases. The CDR3 has 13 amino acids. Here the CDR3 DNA reads TGTGCCAGCAGCTGGGGACAGGGGGAGACCCAGTACTTC. Protein product: CASSWGQGETQYF.

This clonotype was seen a few times. V is TRBV10-3 and J is TRBJ1-5, with TRBD1 matching 12 bases. The germline V gene encodes CDR1 ENHRY and CDR2 SYGVKD. V was pared by 6 bases and J by 5 bases, with 14 bases of the junction left unmatched. This CDR3 is built from 18 residues. In DNA form, the CDR3 reads TGTGCCATCAGCGCTACCGGGACAGGGGGCGTCGGGGATCAGCCCCAGCATTTT. Translation gives CAISATGTGGVGDQPQHF.

This rearrangement joins TRBV28 to TRBJ1-2; 9 nucleotides align to TRBD1. CDR1 is MDHEN and CDR2 is SYDVKM in the germline V gene. The CDR3 runs 14 residues. J lost 10 bases, V lost 5 bases, and 11 bases had no gene match. In DNA form, the CDR3 reads TGTGCCAGCAGTGGGGACAGGGAGCCGTTTGTCTACACCTTC. It yields the protein CASSGDREPFVYTF.

The chain links TRBV7-2 to TRBJ1-1, with 9 bases identical to TRBD1. The CDR3 extends over 15 amino acids. Germline-derived CDR1 and CDR2 are SGHTA and FQGNSA. The V segment lost 4 bases and the J segment 5 bases; nucleotides outside the gene matches: 8. CDR3 sequence: CASSWSGQGVTEAFF. In DNA form, the CDR3 reads TGTGCCAGCAGCTGGTCGGGACAGGGTGTTACTGAAGCTTTCTTT. The complete variable domain, with remaining parts taken from reference TRBV7-2 and TRBJ1-1, reads GAGVSQSPSNKVTEKGKDVELRCDPISGHTALYWYRQSLGQGLEFLIYFQGNSAPDKSGLPSDRFSAERTGGSVSTLTIQRTQQEDSAVYLCASSWSGQGVTEAFFGQGTRLTVV.

The chain carries TRBV20-1 and TRBJ2-5; D is possibly TRBD1 or TRBD2 (6 bases each). In germline, CDR1 is DFQATT, CDR2 SNEGSKA (reference sequence). With 5 bases removed from V and 4 bases from J, the gap between germline ends came to 17 bases. This CDR3 comprises 14 residues. The CDR3 here is CSAPAWGARETQYF. The CDR3 DNA is TGCAGTGCTCCGGCGTGGGGGGCCCGAGAGACCCAGTACTTC.

This clonotype was found a few times. The genes are TRBV7-2 and TRBJ1-1; D call uncertain. CDR1 and CDR2 (germline): SGHTA, FQGNSA. V was shortened by 5 bases and J by 1 base, with 8 bases between the two germline ends. The CDR3 covers 13 residues. Written as DNA, the CDR3 is TGTGCCAGCAGCGTTGGAGAGAACACTGAAGCTTTCTTT. Its translation: CASSVGENTEAFF.

The CDR3 DNA is TGCGCCAGCAGCCAAGAATTGCCTGCCAGCTCCTATAATTCACCCCTCCACTTT. Translating gives CASSQELPASSYNSPLHF. This sequence joins TRBV4-1 and TRBJ1-6; D remains unclear. The germline CDR1 and CDR2 sequences are MGHRA and YSYEKL. There are 18 residues in the CDR3. The germline V and J ends were trimmed by 0 bases and 0 bases, with 12 bases remaining between them.

The rearrangement uses TRBV6-5 and TRBJ2-5; D possibly matches TRBD1 or TRBD2 (5 bases each). CDR3 length equals 15 residues. The V end lost 0 bases, the J end lost 2 bases, and 10 bases lay between the germline ends. Germline loops: CDR1 MNHEY, CDR2 SVGAGI. CDR3 sequence: CASSYSGRLQETQYF. DNA for the CDR3: TGTGCCAGCAGTTACTCGGGACGGTTGCAAGAGACCCAGTACTTC.

V gene TRBV24-1 combines with J gene TRBJ1-1; tentatively, D is TRBD1 (5 bases). V lost 9 bases and J 7 bases, leaving 5 bases between the germline ends. The germline V gene encodes CDR1 KGHDR and CDR2 SFDVKD. The CDR3 loop spans 9 amino acids. The CDR3 coding sequence is TGTGCCACCCAGGGTGAAGCTTTCTTT. It specifies CATQGEAFF.

The chain joins TRBV5-1 to TRBJ2-3; 7 nucleotides align to TRBD1. V gave up 2 bases and J gave up 3 bases; unmatched junction bases: 3. CDR1 and CDR2 (germline): SGHRS, YFSETQ. The CDR3 length is 14 residues. The DNA for the CDR3 is TGCGCCAGCAGCTTCACAGGGGTGACAGATACGCAGTATTTT. This encodes CASSFTGVTDTQYF. Based on the CDR3 plus reference TRBV5-1 and TRBJ2-3, the full variable domain is KAGVTQTPRYLIKTRGQQVTLSCSPISGHRSVSWYQQTPGQGLQFLFEYFSETQRNKGNFPGRFSGRQFSNSRSEMNVSTLELGDSALYLCASSFTGVTDTQYFGPGTRLTVL.